These T cell receptor beta chains were read from a single sample in a study of glioma-infiltrating T cells. TCRdb passed the multiplex PCR reads through MiXCR, listing each CDR3 protein once. The repertoire includes under 150,000 distinct CDR3 sequences, around 25% of them detected once, and 27% sits in the top ten. The sample consisted of glioma tissue, nonneoplastic brain tissue, or PBMCs (not recorded which). Every receptor here comes from a human donor with low-grade glioma or glioblastoma, undergoing nonglioma brain surgery, or in good health (not recorded which). The CDR3 runs from the conserved cysteine through the conserved F or W. The D gene is left open where the match is weak. Size is omitted from some rows. Given values are once, few, many or a class for expanded clones.

CDR3 protein	CDR3 DNA	clone size	V gene	J gene	D gene
CASSQATGRSGANVLTF	TGCGCCAGCAGCCAAGCCACAGGACGCTCTGGGGCCAACGTCCTGACTTTC	.	TRBV4-1	TRBJ2-6	.
CSAPDRGRMNTEAFF	TGCAGTGCACCAGACAGGGGGCGCATGAACACTGAAGCTTTCTTT	few	TRBV20-1	TRBJ1-1	TRBD1
CSASGHSNQPQHF	TGCAGTGCCTCAGGGCACAGCAATCAGCCCCAGCATTTT	many	TRBV20-1	TRBJ1-5	.
CASSRTGDGYTF	TGTGCCAGCAGCAGGACAGGGGATGGCTACACCTTC	many	TRBV2	TRBJ1-2	TRBD1
CASSLVIGGGTEAFF	TGTGCCAGCAGCTTAGTGATCGGGGGGGGCACTGAAGCTTTCTTT	many	TRBV7-2	TRBJ1-1	.
CATSRKGIISNQPQHF	TGTGCCACATCTAGGAAGGGGATCATTAGCAATCAGCCCCAGCATTTT	many	TRBV27	TRBJ1-5	.
CSVGDYFNEQFF	TGCAGCGTCGGGGACTATTTCAATGAGCAGTTCTTC	few	TRBV29-1	TRBJ2-1	TRBD2
CASSRTGRLGNSPLHF	TGCGCCAGCAGTCGGACAGGGCGCCTGGGGAATTCACCCCTCCACTTT	few	TRBV4-1	TRBJ1-6	TRBD1
CAISESTTQETQYF	TGTGCCATCAGTGAGTCGACGACTCAAGAGACCCAGTACTTC	few	TRBV10-3	TRBJ2-5	.
CASSRDRYSGNTIYF	TGTGCCAGCAGTAGGGACAGATACTCTGGAAACACCATATATTTT	many	TRBV6-1	TRBJ1-3	TRBD1
CASSLLGRSGQPQHF	TGTGCCAGCAGTTTGTTGGGCCGGTCAGGGCAGCCCCAGCATTTT	many	TRBV27	TRBJ1-5	.
CASSPSGRGAFF	TGTGCCAGCAGTCCGTCCGGGCGCGGAGCTTTCTTT	many	TRBV28	TRBJ1-1	.
CASSLTASQNNQPQHF	TGCGCCAGCAGCCTCACAGCCAGCCAAAACAATCAGCCCCAGCATTTT	many	TRBV4-1	TRBJ1-5	.
CAREGGDYNKQFF	TGTGCCAGGGAGGGGGGGGACTACAATAAGCAGTTCTTC	.	TRBV2	TRBJ2-1	.
CASSLPSQAMNTEAFF	TGCGCCAGCAGCTTGCCGTCACAGGCTATGAACACGGAAGCTTTCTTT	.	TRBV5-4	TRBJ1-1	.
CASSLAGGEKLFF	TGTGCCAGCAGCTTAGCCGGGGGTGAAAAACTGTTTTTT	.	TRBV7-2	TRBJ1-4	.
CSVDTGLWAYGYTF	TGCAGCGTTGACACTGGACTGTGGGCCTATGGCTACACCTTC	.	TRBV29-1	TRBJ1-2	.
CASSNPGRAQPEAFF	TGTGCCAGCAGCAATCCTGGTAGGGCCCAACCTGAAGCTTTCTTT	few	TRBV5-5	TRBJ1-1	.
CASSYLTNTEAFF	TGTGCCAGCAGTTACCTCACAAACACTGAAGCTTTCTTT	many	TRBV6-6	TRBJ1-1	.
CASSQGQVSSYNEQFF	TGCGCCAGCAGCCAAGGACAGGTGAGCTCCTACAATGAGCAGTTCTTC	many	TRBV4-1	TRBJ2-1	.
CASSMVVNYGYTF	TGTGCCAGCAGTATGGTCGTTAACTATGGCTACACCTTC	.	TRBV2	TRBJ1-2	.
CASSIGGSGHQPQHF	TGTGCCAGTAGTATTGGTGGGTCAGGGCATCAGCCCCAGCATTTT	few	TRBV19	TRBJ1-5	.
CSAREGTETEAFF	TGCAGTGCTAGAGAGGGGACAGAGACTGAAGCTTTCTTT	many	TRBV20-1	TRBJ1-1	TRBD1
CASNVHLMNTEAFF	TGTGCCAGCAACGTACACCTCATGAACACTGAAGCTTTCTTT	many	TRBV6-1	TRBJ1-1	.
CATETSGTKNIQYF	TGTGCCACCGAGACTAGCGGGACCAAAAACATTCAGTACTTC	.	TRBV28	TRBJ2-4	TRBD2
CASSYSRGVEFF	TGTGCCAGCAGTTACTCCCGGGGGGTTGAGTTCTTC	many	TRBV6-6	TRBJ2-1	TRBD2
CASSQDTGQETQYF	TGTGCCAGCAGCCAAGATACGGGTCAAGAGACCCAGTACTTC	few	TRBV3-1	TRBJ2-5	.
CASRRDTGELFF	TGTGCCAGCCGCCGGGACACCGGGGAGCTGTTTTTT	.	TRBV2	TRBJ2-2	.
CASSQAVQGYNEQFF	TGTGCCAGCAGCCAAGCTGTACAGGGATACAATGAGCAGTTCTTC	many	TRBV14	TRBJ2-1	.
CASSQEGGGPQSTIYF	TGCGCCAGCAGCCAAGAAGGTGGAGGGCCACAAAGCACCATATATTTT	.	TRBV4-1	TRBJ1-3	.
CATSSGNREETQYF	TGTGCCACCAGCAGCGGAAACAGGGAAGAGACCCAGTACTTC	many	TRBV15	TRBJ2-5	.
CASSRLGSWDGYTF	TGTGCCAGCTCAAGACTGGGATCTTGGGATGGCTACACCTTC	few	TRBV18	TRBJ1-2	.
CASRDSISTQYF	TGTGCCAGCAGGGACAGTATCAGTACGCAGTATTTT	many	TRBV25-1	TRBJ2-3	.
CSAGTTDTQYF	TGCAGCGCCGGAACCACAGATACGCAGTATTTT	.	TRBV29-1	TRBJ2-3	.
CASSRRDRVNTEAFF	TGTGCCAGCAGCCGCCGGGACAGGGTGAACACTGAAGCTTTCTTT	.	TRBV14	TRBJ1-1	TRBD1
CASSQEGAQPQHF	TGCGCCAGCAGCCAAGAAGGGGCTCAGCCCCAGCATTTT	many	TRBV4-1	TRBJ1-5	.
CASSPGLAGGLETQYF	TGTGCCAGCAGCCCCGGACTAGCGGGGGGCCTGGAGACCCAGTACTTC	many	TRBV7-9	TRBJ2-5	TRBD2
CVARWADTQYF	TGTGTCGCCCGGTGGGCAGATACGCAGTATTTT	.	TRBV2	TRBJ2-3	.
CASSDSWGRLNEQFF	TGTGCCAGCAGTGACTCGTGGGGGCGCTTGAATGAGCAGTTCTTC	few	TRBV6-4	TRBJ2-1	.
CASSLVSGAEQFF	TGTGCCAGCAGCTTAGTTTCAGGGGCTGAGCAGTTCTTC	.	TRBV11-2	TRBJ2-1	.
CASSLESTNDDYNF	TGTGCCAGCAGTTTAGAATCCACAAATGATGACTACAACTTC	.	TRBV28	TRBJ1-2	.
CASSEAGPEAFF	TGTGCCAGCAGTGAAGCTGGGCCTGAAGCTTTCTTT	many	TRBV6-1	TRBJ1-1	.
CASSPGVYSDTGELFF	TGTGCAAGCAGCCCAGGAGTATATTCAGACACCGGGGAGCTGTTTTTT	.	TRBV11-1	TRBJ2-2	.
CASSPRFGPTAMNTEAFF	TGTGCCAGCTCACCACGATTTGGTCCGACAGCCATGAACACTGAAGCTTTCTTT	.	TRBV18	TRBJ1-1	.
CASSPDRGTDTQYF	TGTGCCAGCAGCCCGGACAGGGGCACAGATACGCAGTATTTT	many	TRBV7-9	TRBJ2-3	TRBD1
CATSGQTGAQYGYTF	TGTGCCACCAGTGGCCAGACAGGGGCTCAGTATGGCTACACCTTC	few	TRBV24-1	TRBJ1-2	TRBD1
CASSGTGAPNEQFF	TGTGCCAGTAGTGGGACAGGGGCGCCCAATGAGCAGTTCTTC	.	TRBV19	TRBJ2-1	TRBD1
CSANHVRLGSSTDTQYF	TGCAGTGCTAATCACGTTCGGCTGGGGTCTAGCACAGATACGCAGTATTTT	many	TRBV20-1	TRBJ2-3	.
CASSLRTGYNEQFF	TGTGCCAGCAGCCTCCGGACGGGTTACAATGAGCAGTTCTTC	many	TRBV7-8	TRBJ2-1	.
CASRGTVYSQPQHF	TGTGCCAGCAGGGGGACAGTTTACTCTCAGCCCCAGCATTTT	many	TRBV27	TRBJ1-5	TRBD1
CSASPGGQPQHF	TGCAGTGCTAGTCCCGGCGGCCAGCCCCAGCATTTT	many	TRBV20-1	TRBJ1-5	.
CASSLTLAGYQETQYF	TGTGCCAGCAGCTTAACGCTAGCGGGGTACCAAGAGACCCAGTACTTC	few	TRBV7-3	TRBJ2-5	TRBD2
CASSLTTGMEETQYF	TGCGCCAGCAGCTTAACGACAGGGATGGAGGAGACCCAGTACTTC	.	TRBV5-1	TRBJ2-5	TRBD1
CRPGTGNTGELFF	TGCAGGCCTGGGACAGGGAACACCGGGGAGCTGTTTTTT	few	TRBV20-1	TRBJ2-2	TRBD1
CASKGRGDGYTF	TGTGCCAGCAAAGGACGAGGGGATGGCTACACCTTC	many	TRBV27	TRBJ1-2	.
CATKDLLNTEAFF	TGTGCCACCAAGGACCTACTGAACACTGAAGCTTTCTTT	few	TRBV6-1	TRBJ1-1	.